This T cell receptor (beta chain) was sequenced for a study of T cell responses to AZD1222 COVID-19 vaccine. Broader study findings: It was only after the peak T cell response that any repertoires were sampled. Elevations in Spike-specific TCR breadth and depth followed administration of two AZD1222 doses.

The assay was immunoSEQ multiplex PCR, and TCRdb's table has in-frame clones only and misses some. The sample yields approximately 170,000 clones, approximately 94% seen once. Pooled together were second doses at about 4 or about 12 weeks. The CDR3 extends over 18 amino acids. With V trimmed by 6 bases and J by 3 bases, 18 bases remained unmatched. Germline V lookup: CDR1 MDHEN, CDR2 SYDVKM. Concerning this clone itself: Its antigen is as yet unknown.

The material sequenced was peripheral blood, taken 28 days after the second AZD1222 dose. V is TRBV28 and J is TRBJ2-7, with TRBD2 identical over 9 bases. The sequence was obtained from an adult who received the AZD1222 COVID-19 vaccine. The CDR3 region is CASRVAGGAGGWLYEQYF. For the CDR3, the DNA is TGTGCCAGCAGAGTGGCAGGAGGCGCGGGGGGGTGGCTCTACGAGCAGTACTTC.